Presented here are 11 T cell receptor beta chains from one specimen sequenced in a study of blood T cell repertoires in COVID-19. Measured with immunoSEQ multiplex PCR; TCRdb has only the in-frame clones, and not every one. There are a few hundred thousand clones in the sample; 80% to 90% occur only once, and 2% to 3% lies in the top ten. Sequencing was performed on PBMCs or T cells enriched from blood (not recorded which). These receptor sequences come from a woman between 18 and 29 years old who had recovered from COVID-19.

J is TRBJ2-4 and V is TRBV6-5; no definite D call. The V gene lost 2 bases and the J gene lost 0 bases, with 2 bases spanning the gap. The CDR3 runs 13 residues. Germline V CDR1 and CDR2: MNHEY, SVGAGI. Here the CDR3 reads CASSYLAKNIQYF. As DNA, the CDR3 is TGTGCCAGCAGTTACCTAGCCAAAAACATTCAGTACTTC.

CDR3: CASTHPTGRETQYF. DNA of the CDR3: TGTGCCAGCACCCACCCGACGGGTCGGGAGACCCAGTACTTC. The chain carries TRBV2 and TRBJ2-5; the D is unclear. This CDR3 contains 14 residues. Between the trimmed V and J ends, which lost 7 bases and 5 bases, there was a span of 17 bases. The germline CDR1 and CDR2 sequences are SNHLY and FYNNEI.

V gene TRBV10-1 combines with J gene TRBJ1-6, with 7 positions matching TRBD1. The CDR3 extends over 13 amino acids. Trimming at V came to 9 bases and at J to 7 bases, leaving 6 bases not matched to a gene. From germline, CDR1 is WNHNN and CDR2 SYGVQD (reference sequence). CDR3 loop: CASSGQTNSPLHF. Written as DNA, the CDR3 is TGCGCCAGTTCGGGACAGACCAATTCACCCCTCCACTTT.

The J gene is TRBJ2-5, the V gene TRBV19, with D maybe TRBD2 (5 bases). Deletions cut 7 bases from V and 4 bases from J, with 16 bases between. From germline, CDR1 is LNHDA and CDR2 SQIVND (reference sequence). The CDR3 has 14 residues. CDR3 nucleotide sequence: TGTGCCAGTACCTCACGCCCACTAGGAGAGACCCAGTACTTC. It encodes CASTSRPLGETQYF.

V gene TRBV12-3 or TRBV12-4 combines with J gene TRBJ2-1; tentative D call: TRBD2 (5 bases). This CDR3 is 13 amino acids long. V was shortened by 6 bases and J by 10 bases, with 16 bases between the two germline ends. The CDR3 DNA reads as TGTGCCAGCAGATTGGAAGGAGGAGGCGAGCAGTTCTTC. It yields the protein CASRLEGGGEQFF.

This clone was seen more than once but under ten times. The chain carries TRBV12-5 and TRBJ1-5; D is unclear. Germline V gene data show CDR1 as LGHNT and CDR2 as FRNRAP. The V gene lost 5 bases and the J gene lost 2 bases, with 22 bases spanning the gap. The CDR3 covers 18 residues. The CDR3 loop is CASGPLLRPAQGNQPQHF. CDR3 DNA sequence: TGTGCTAGTGGTCCGCTTCTTAGACCGGCCCAGGGCAATCAGCCCCAGCATTTT.

This sequence joins TRBV2 and TRBJ1-1; TRBD1 might be the D (5 bases). The CDR3 is 14 amino acids. Trimming cost V 2 bases and J 3 bases, with 10 bases left between them. The germline V gene has CDR1 SNHLY and CDR2 FYNNEI. Written as DNA, the CDR3 is TGTGCCAGCAGTGAATTGCAGGGATACACTGAAGCTTTCTTT. Translated, it gives CASSELQGYTEAFF.

The V call is TRBV5-1, the J call TRBJ1-2, with 7 bases that match TRBD1. Germline CDR1 SGHRS, CDR2 YFSETQ. V dropped 4 bases and J dropped 1; count of bases not matched to a gene: 10. The CDR3 spans 16 residues. CDR3 protein: CASSTSGQDFNYGYTF. CDR3 nucleotides: TGCGCCAGCAGCACATCCGGACAGGATTTTAACTATGGCTACACCTTC. Complete variable domain (other parts from reference TRBV5-1 and TRBJ1-2): KAGVTQTPRYLIKTRGQQVTLSCSPISGHRSVSWYQQTPGQGLQFLFEYFSETQRNKGNFPGRFSGRQFSNSRSEMNVSTLELGDSALYLCASSTSGQDFNYGYTFGSGTRLTVV.

The CDR3 DNA sequence: TGTGCCATCAGTCCCTTGGCCGATACGCAGTATTTT. This sequence encodes CAISPLADTQYF. The genes are TRBV10-3 and TRBJ2-3; D remains ambiguous. Per the germline V gene, CDR1 is ENHRY and CDR2 is SYGVKD. The CDR3 has 12 residues. V lost 5 bases to trimming and J lost 6 bases, with 9 bases between them.

The chain couples TRBV19 to TRBJ1-1, with D uncertain. Germline CDR1 and CDR2: LNHDA and SQIVND (reference sequence). The CDR3 loop spans 14 amino acids. The ends were cut back, 2 bases at V and 1 base at J, with 8 bases in the middle. The CDR3 reads CASSIIAPNTEAFF. The CDR3 DNA reads TGTGCCAGTAGTATAATAGCCCCGAACACTGAAGCTTTCTTT.

This clone was seen once. The germline gene is not matched at one end of the junction; a read error may be the cause. The chain couples TRBV7-7 to TRBJ2-5; 9 bases map to TRBD1. CDR3 size: 16 residues. CDR1 is SSHAT and CDR2 is FNYEAQ in the germline V gene (reference sequence). CDR3 bases: TGTGCTAGCAGCTTTCAAGCCGACAGGGGGCAAGAGACCCAGTACTTC. It encodes CASSFQADRGQETQYF.